The next 17 T cell receptor beta chains were all read from a single sample in a study of shared clonotypes between healthy human individuals. Sequencing used immunoSEQ multiplex PCR; TCRdb keeps in-frame clones, though not all of them. The table records 450,000 to 500,000 clones, around 78% of them present only once. Input material: PBMCs. These receptor sequences come from a middle-aged woman in good health. Some clones in this sample may be carry-over from other donors' samples.

The genes are TRBV7-2 and TRBJ2-7; 7 nucleotides line up with TRBD1. V shed 5 bases and J 0 bases; nucleotides not matched to a gene: 4. CDR1 is SGHTA, CDR2 FQGNSA, per germline. The CDR3 is 14 residues long. This chain's CDR3 is CASSKDRSSYEQYF. CDR3 in DNA: TGTGCCAGCAGCAAGGACAGGAGCTCCTACGAGCAGTACTTC.

The V gene is TRBV7-3, the J gene TRBJ2-2; the D is unclear. Trimming left V 5 bases short and J 4 bases short, with 14 bases between. The germline gives CDR1 SGHTA, CDR2 FQGTGA. The length of the CDR3 is 15 residues. The CDR3 loop is CASSETGVITGELFF. The CDR3 nucleotides are TGTGCCAGCAGCGAAACTGGAGTGATCACCGGGGAGCTGTTTTTT.

As concerns this clone: This specimen includes other DNA sequences encoding the same CDR3. The gene calls are TRBV18 and TRBJ1-1; possibly TRBD1 for D (6 bases). Trimming removed 6 bases at V and 5 bases at J, with 13 bases between. Looked up from germline, CDR1 is KGHSH and CDR2 is LQKENI. This CDR3 comprises 13 residues. The CDR3 spells CASSPRGNTEAFF. The CDR3 nucleotides read TGTGCCAGCTCTCCCAGGGGTAATACTGAAGCTTTCTTT. Supplemented by reference TRBV18 and TRBJ1-1, the full variable domain reads NAGVMQNPRHLVRRRGQEARLRCSPMKGHSHVYWYRQLPEEGLKFMVYLQKENIIDESGMPKERFSAEFPKEGPSILRIQQVVRGDSAAYFCASSPRGNTEAFFGQGTRLTVV.

The chain recombines TRBV7-3 with TRBJ2-1; 8 bases agree with TRBD1. V lost 3 bases, J lost 2 bases, and 3 bases stayed unmatched. CDR3 length equals 15 residues. The germline gives CDR1 SGHTA, CDR2 FQGTGA. The CDR3 DNA is TGTGCCAGCAGCTTTGGGACAGGTGCCTACAATGAGCAGTTCTTC. Amino acid sequence: CASSFGTGAYNEQFF.

A word on this clone: An end of the junction does not agree with germline; a read error may underlie this. Additional DNA sequences in this sample encode the identical CDR3. The gene calls are TRBV6-5 and TRBJ2-2, with TRBD2 matching 7 bases. This CDR3 spans 14 amino acids. In germline, CDR1 is MNHEY, CDR2 SVGAGI. CDR3 residues: CASSRDYLAGELFF. CDR3 sequence (DNA): TGTGCCAGCAGTAGGGACTACCTCGCCGGGGAACTGTTTTTT.

This clone was counted only a few times. The V gene is TRBV15, the J gene TRBJ1-3; TRBD1 might be the D (5 bases). CDR3 length: 16 amino acids. Germline CDR1 and CDR2: LNHNV and YYDKDF (reference sequence). V lost 0 bases to trimming and J lost 0 bases, with 9 bases between them. In DNA form, the CDR3 reads TGTGCCACCAGCAGAGATCGGGGCAACTCTGGAAACACCATATATTTT. Amino acids: CATSRDRGNSGNTIYF.

The V and J genes are TRBV4-2 and TRBJ2-7; D might be TRBD1 (5 bases). With 1 base removed from V and 2 bases from J, the gap between germline ends came to 12 bases. The CDR3 contains 15 residues. From germline, CDR1 is LGHNA and CDR2 YNFKEQ. CDR3 region: CASSQAPGYPYEQYF. In nucleotides, the CDR3 is TGTGCCAGCAGCCAAGCCCCAGGGTACCCCTACGAGCAGTACTTC.

The J gene is TRBJ2-7, the V gene TRBV5-1; perhaps TRBD2 as D (7 bases). V was cut by 1 base and J by 5 bases, with 16 bases left in between. The germline gives CDR1 SGHRS, CDR2 YFSETQ. This CDR3 has 15 amino acids. The CDR3 DNA reads TGCGCCAGCAGCTTGATGGGGGGGCCCGCCCACGAGCAGTACTTC. Amino acid sequence: CASSLMGGPAHEQYF.

V and J are TRBV6-1 and TRBJ2-7; the D gene is possibly TRBD2 (6 bases). The germline V gene encodes CDR1 MNHNS and CDR2 SASEGT. V lost 3 bases, J lost 1 base, and 10 bases lay in between. This CDR3 is 14 amino acids long. For the CDR3, the DNA is TGTGCCAGCAGTGAGGCGGGAACTTCCTACGAGCAGTACTTC. It encodes CASSEAGTSYEQYF.

In this sample, this clone turned up a few times. The chain carries TRBV18 and TRBJ1-2, with a possible D match to TRBD1 (5 bases). CDR1 and CDR2 (germline): KGHSH, LQKENI. V lost 6 bases to trimming and J lost 7 bases, with 21 bases between them. This CDR3 is 15 amino acids long. The CDR3 nucleotides are TGTGCCAGCTCCCCAATCCGGGACCCAGACCCTGGCTACACCTTC. Encoded protein: CASSPIRDPDPGYTF.

The V call is TRBV4-3, the J call TRBJ2-7, with TRBD1 matching over 9 bases. The germline V gene encodes CDR1 LGHNA and CDR2 YSLEER. V was clipped by 5 bases and J by 4 bases; unmatched bases: 6. The CDR3 runs 14 residues. The CDR3 here is CASSEGQGRYEQYF. In nucleotides, the CDR3 is TGCGCCAGCAGCGAGGGACAGGGTCGGTACGAGCAGTACTTC.

J is TRBJ2-7 and V is TRBV27; D gene unclear. This CDR3 spans 12 amino acids. CDR1 is MNHEY and CDR2 is SMNVEV in the germline V gene (reference sequence). V lost 4 bases to trimming and J lost 1 base, with 5 bases between them. CDR3 DNA: TGTGCCAGCAGTTCCCGATCCTACGAGCAGTACTTC. Its protein product is CASSSRSYEQYF.

The V and J genes are TRBV9 and TRBJ2-7; TRBD2 might be the D (6 bases). The ends were cut back, 1 base at V and 2 bases at J, with 13 bases in the middle. The germline gives CDR1 SGDLS, CDR2 YYNGEE. The CDR3 totals 15 residues. The CDR3 sequence is CASSVLSGPTYEQYF. The CDR3 DNA reads TGTGCCAGCAGCGTACTTAGCGGCCCCACCTACGAGCAGTACTTC.

The chain carries TRBV7-9 and TRBJ2-3, with 8 positions matching TRBD2. The CDR3 length is 13 residues. The germline V gene has CDR1 SEHNR and CDR2 FQNEAQ (reference sequence). Losses at the gene ends were 5 bases for V and 9 bases for J; bases not matched to a gene: 7. CDR3 nucleotide sequence: TGTGCCAGCAGCCGGCCGCCTAGCGGGACGCAGTATTTT. The encoded protein is CASSRPPSGTQYF.

Comments on this clone: The same CDR3 is also encoded by other DNA sequences in this sample. This chain joins TRBV11-2 and TRBJ2-1, with 9 bases fitting TRBD2. Per the germline V gene, CDR1 is SGHAT and CDR2 is FQNNGV. There are 15 residues in the CDR3. J lost 0 bases, V lost 3 bases, and 0 bases had no gene match. CDR3 sequence: CASSFSGSSYNEQFF. The CDR3 DNA is TGTGCCAGCAGCTTTAGCGGGAGCTCCTACAATGAGCAGTTCTTC.

This clone is classed as medium-sized. The chain couples TRBV6-4 to TRBJ2-2; 7 bases line up with TRBD1. The V gene end was trimmed by 4 bases and the J gene end by 3 bases; junction bases not matched to a gene: 2. Germline assignment: CDR1 MRHNA and CDR2 SNTAGT. This CDR3 has 14 residues. The DNA for the CDR3 is TGTGCCAGCAGTGCCGGGACAGACACCGGGGAGCTGTTTTTT. Translating it yields CASSAGTDTGELFF.

The V and J genes are TRBV7-2 and TRBJ2-5; no clear D. Trimming removed 1 base from V and 5 bases from J, with 17 bases in between. The CDR3 spans 16 residues. Germline V lookup: CDR1 SGHTA, CDR2 FQGNSA. The CDR3 is CASSLGAFGAAETQYF. In DNA, the CDR3 is TGTGCCAGCAGCTTAGGGGCTTTTGGCGCGGCTGAGACCCAGTACTTC.